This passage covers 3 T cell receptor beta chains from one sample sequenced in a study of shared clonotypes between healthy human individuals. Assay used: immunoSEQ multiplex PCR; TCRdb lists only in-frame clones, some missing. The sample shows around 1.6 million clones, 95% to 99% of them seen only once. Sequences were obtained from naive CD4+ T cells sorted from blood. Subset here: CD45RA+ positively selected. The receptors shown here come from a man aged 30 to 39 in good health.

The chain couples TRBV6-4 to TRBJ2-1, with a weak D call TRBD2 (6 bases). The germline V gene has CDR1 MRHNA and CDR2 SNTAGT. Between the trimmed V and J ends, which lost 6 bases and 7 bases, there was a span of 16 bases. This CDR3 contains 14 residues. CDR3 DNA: TGTGCCAGCAGCGGTGACCGGACTATTAATGAGCAGTTCTTC. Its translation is CASSGDRTINEQFF.

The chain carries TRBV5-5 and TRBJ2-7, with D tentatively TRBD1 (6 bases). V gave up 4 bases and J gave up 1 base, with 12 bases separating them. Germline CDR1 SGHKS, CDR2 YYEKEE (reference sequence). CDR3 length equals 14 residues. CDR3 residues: CASSPRTASYEQYF. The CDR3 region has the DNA TGTGCCAGCAGCCCAAGGACAGCTTCCTACGAGCAGTACTTC.

CDR3: CASSIWTSGKETQYF. DNA for the CDR3: TGTGCCAGTAGTATATGGACTAGCGGGAAAGAGACCCAGTACTTC. The chain uses TRBV19 and TRBJ2-5; the match to TRBD2 covers 12 bases. Germline V gene sequence: CDR1 LNHDA, CDR2 SQIVND (reference sequence). After removal of 2 bases from V and 3 bases from J, the junction contained 1 base not matched to a gene. The CDR3 spans 15 residues.